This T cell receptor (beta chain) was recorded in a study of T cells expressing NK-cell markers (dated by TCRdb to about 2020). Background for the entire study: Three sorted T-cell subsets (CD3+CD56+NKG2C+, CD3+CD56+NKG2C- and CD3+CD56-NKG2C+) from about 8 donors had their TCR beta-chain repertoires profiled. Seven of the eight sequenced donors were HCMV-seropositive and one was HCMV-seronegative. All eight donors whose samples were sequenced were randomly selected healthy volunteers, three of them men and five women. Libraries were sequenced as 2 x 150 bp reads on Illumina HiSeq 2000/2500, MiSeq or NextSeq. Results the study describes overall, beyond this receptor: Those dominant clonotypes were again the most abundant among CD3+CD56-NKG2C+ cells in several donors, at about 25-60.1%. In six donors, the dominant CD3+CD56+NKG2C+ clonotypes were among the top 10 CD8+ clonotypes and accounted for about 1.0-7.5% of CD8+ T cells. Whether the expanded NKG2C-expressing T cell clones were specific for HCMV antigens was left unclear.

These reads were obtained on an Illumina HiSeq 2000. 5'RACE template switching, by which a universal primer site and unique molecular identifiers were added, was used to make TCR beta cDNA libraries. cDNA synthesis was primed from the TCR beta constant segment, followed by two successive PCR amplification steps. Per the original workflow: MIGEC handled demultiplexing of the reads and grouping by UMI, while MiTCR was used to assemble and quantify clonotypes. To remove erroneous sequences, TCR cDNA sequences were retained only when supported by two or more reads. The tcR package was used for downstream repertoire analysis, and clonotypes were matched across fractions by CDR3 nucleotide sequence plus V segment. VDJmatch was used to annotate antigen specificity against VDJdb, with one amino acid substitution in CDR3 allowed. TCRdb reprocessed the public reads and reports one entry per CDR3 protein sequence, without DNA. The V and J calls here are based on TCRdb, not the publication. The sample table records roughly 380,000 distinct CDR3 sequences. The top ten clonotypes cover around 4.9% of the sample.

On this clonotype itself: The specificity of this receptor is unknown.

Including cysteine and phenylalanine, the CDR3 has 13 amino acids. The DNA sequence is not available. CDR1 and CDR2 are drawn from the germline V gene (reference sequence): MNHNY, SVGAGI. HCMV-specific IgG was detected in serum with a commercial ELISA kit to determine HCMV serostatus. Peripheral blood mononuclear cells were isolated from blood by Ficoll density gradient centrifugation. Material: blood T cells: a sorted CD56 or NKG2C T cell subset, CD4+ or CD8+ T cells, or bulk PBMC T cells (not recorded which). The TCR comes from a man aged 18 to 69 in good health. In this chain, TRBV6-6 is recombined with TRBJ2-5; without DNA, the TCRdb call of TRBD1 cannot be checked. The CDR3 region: CASVWQGQETQYF.